The next 19 T cell receptor beta chains were all read from a single sample in a study of tumor and adjacent non-tumor tissue in lung cancer. Three rounds of nested PCR, following a modified ARM-PCR protocol, produced the TCRbeta library. MiXCR was run by TCRdb on the multiplex PCR reads, yielding one entry per CDR3 protein. The sample yields some 200,000 distinct CDR3 sequences, 71% seen once. The template was RNA from unsorted bulk tissue. The sequenced material came from lung tumor tissue. These receptors all come from a man aged 60 to 75 with non-small cell lung cancer.

Turning to this clonotype: A much larger clone is a single base away; this may be a read error. The chain employs TRBV20-1 and TRBJ2-5; 10 positions match TRBD2. J lost 0 bases, V lost 8 bases, and 15 bases had no gene match. The CDR3 has 17 amino acids. CDR1 DFQATT and CDR2 SNEGSKA come from the germline V gene (reference sequence). The DNA of the CDR3 is TGCAGTTCGACAAAGATAGGGACTAGCGCGTACCAAGAGACCCAGTACTTC. This sequence encodes CSSTKIGTSAYQETQYF.

On this clonotype: This may be a read error, as it is one base from a much larger clone. The J gene is TRBJ1-2, the V gene TRBV10-2; the D gene is possibly TRBD1 (5 bases). The V and J ends lost 4 bases and 2 bases respectively, with 11 bases between them. Germline CDR1 WSHSY, CDR2 SAAADI. This CDR3 spans 14 amino acids. Here the CDR3 DNA reads TGCGCCAGCAGTGGGGGCAGGGAAAACTATGGCTACACCTTC. This codes for CASSGGRENYGYTF.

The table lists this clonotype with a few counts. The chain employs TRBV20-1 and TRBJ2-1; 9 nucleotides line up with TRBD2. Germline loops: CDR1 DFQATT, CDR2 SNEGSKA (reference sequence). The CDR3 loop spans 15 amino acids. The CDR3: CSFMGVAGALDEQFF. CDR3 in DNA: TGCAGCTTTATGGGGGTAGCGGGGGCCTTGGATGAGCAGTTCTTC.

Note on this clonotype: Germline and junction disagree at one end, which may indicate a read error. The chain combines TRBV11-3 with TRBJ2-2, with D possibly being TRBD1 or TRBD2 (5 bases each). This CDR3 is 14 amino acids long. Germline V gene sequence: CDR1 SGHNT, CDR2 YENEEA. Here the CDR3 reads CASTRRADTEELFF. In DNA form, the CDR3 reads TGTGCCAGCACCAGGCGAGCGGACACCGAGGAGCTGTTTTTT.

Worth noting for this clonotype: A single base separates this from a much larger clone, so it may be a read error. The chain uses TRBV20-1 and TRBJ2-2; TRBD1 agrees at 10 bases. Germline trimming cut 5 bases from V and 5 bases from J; bases unmatched to any gene: 8. Germline CDR1 and CDR2: DFQATT and SNEGSKA (reference sequence). This CDR3 comprises 15 residues. The CDR3 reads CSALGTGVKTGELFF. The CDR3 nucleotides read TGCAGTGCTCTTGGGACAGGGGTGAAGACCGGGGAGCTGTTTTTT.

About this clonotype: A much more abundant neighbour one base away suggests this may be a read error. The chain couples TRBV20-1 to TRBJ2-5; 7 bases are shared with TRBD2. The V gene end was trimmed by 8 bases and the J gene end by 4 bases; junction bases not matched to a gene: 13. CDR1 DFQATT and CDR2 SNEGSKA come from the germline V gene (reference sequence). The CDR3 loop spans 14 amino acids. The CDR3 bases are TGCAGTACTAATTCAGCGGGGATTCCAGAGACCCAGTACTTC. Protein: CSTNSAGIPETQYF.

Comment on this clonotype: A read error may explain this, as a much larger clone is one base away. For the CDR3, the DNA is TGCAGTGCTAGAGACGTTGGGATATACAATGAGCAGTTCTTC. As protein: CSARDVGIYNEQFF. The gene calls are TRBV20-1 and TRBJ2-1; D remains ambiguous. Germline V gene data show CDR1 as DFQATT and CDR2 as SNEGSKA (reference sequence). The germline V and J ends were trimmed by 0 bases and 4 bases, with 10 bases remaining between them. The CDR3 sequence is 14 residues long.

A note on this clonotype: The germline gene is not matched at one end of the junction; a read error may be the cause. The J gene is TRBJ1-2, the V gene TRBV6-2 or TRBV6-3; 9 bases match TRBD1. Germline V gene data show CDR1 as MNHEY and CDR2 as SVGEGT. This CDR3 comprises 15 residues. DNA for the CDR3: TGTGCCAGCAGCGGGTCGGACAGGGGCGACTATGGCTACAGCTTC. Translation gives CASSGSDRGDYGYSF.

The CDR3 coding sequence is TGTGCCAGCTGTGCGGGAGACGAGCAGTACTTC. Translation gives CASCAGDEQYF. The chain links TRBV6-2 or TRBV6-3 to TRBJ2-7; TRBD2 matches at 7 bases. The CDR3 is 11 amino acids. The germline V gene encodes CDR1 MNHEY and CDR2 SVGEGT. J gave up 5 bases and V 8 bases, and 3 bases lay outside the gene matches.

Of note for this clonotype: A much larger clonotype is one base distant, so this may be a read error. The chain uses TRBV4-1 and TRBJ2-1, with D tentatively TRBD2 (5 bases). CDR1 and CDR2 from the germline V gene are MGHRA and YSYEKL. The CDR3 covers 17 residues. For the CDR3, the DNA is TGCGCCAGCAGCCAAGATGAACGGGAAATCTCCCACAATGAGCAGTTCTTC. It yields the protein CASSQDEREISHNEQFF.

In regard to this clonotype: A much larger clone lies a single base off, so this may be a read error. The chain uses TRBV6-5 and TRBJ1-6, with D possibly TRBD1 on 6 matching bases. Germline-derived CDR1 and CDR2 are MNHEY and SVGAGI. The CDR3 totals 15 residues. Trimming left V 6 bases short and J 6 bases short, with 15 bases between. This CDR3 is CASSTTWTVNSPLHF. Here the CDR3 DNA reads TGTGCCAGCAGCACAACCTGGACAGTTAATTCACCCCTCCACTTT.

The J gene is TRBJ1-2, the V gene TRBV29-1, with no clear D. Trimming stripped 3 bases from V and 7 bases from J, with 15 bases between. CDR1 and CDR2 (germline): SQVTM, ANQGSEA. The CDR3 covers 13 residues. In DNA, the CDR3 is TGCAGCGTTGACGAAACAACCTATGGTGGCTACACCTTC. This codes for CSVDETTYGGYTF.

As to this clonotype: A read error may account for a junction end that differs from germline. The V and J genes are TRBV4-1 and TRBJ1-2, with TRBD1 identical over 7 bases. The CDR3 is made up of 16 amino acids. Germline CDR1 reads MGHRA; CDR2 reads YSYEKL. Here the CDR3 DNA reads TGCGCCAGGAGCCCCGGTGGAACAGGGGACTACTATGGTTACACCTTC. Translation gives CARSPGGTGDYYGYTF.

This chain uses TRBV20-1 with TRBJ2-7; D unclear. Germline V gene sequence: CDR1 DFQATT, CDR2 SNEGSKA (reference sequence). V shed 6 bases and J shed 4 bases, with 16 bases lying between them. The CDR3 runs 13 residues. The CDR3 loop is CSASTTPEYEQYF. The CDR3 bases are TGCAGTGCCAGTACAACCCCCGAGTACGAGCAGTACTTC.

Points on this clonotype: At one of its ends the junction is not consistent with the germline gene, which may arise from a read error. V is TRBV11-1 and J is TRBJ2-3, with 9 bases fitting TRBD2. The CDR3 extends over 16 amino acids. Looked up from germline, CDR1 is SGHAT and CDR2 is FQDESV (reference sequence). This chain's CDR3 is CASTLGAGGPTVTQYF. In DNA form, the CDR3 reads TGTGCTAGCACCTTAGGAGCGGGGGGCCCCACAGTTACGCAGTATTTT. Based on the CDR3 plus reference TRBV11-1 and TRBJ2-3, the full variable domain is EAEVAQSPRYKITEKSQAVAFWCDPISGHATLYWYRQILGQGPELLVQFQDESVVDDSQLPKDRFSAERLKGVDSTLKIQPAELGDSAMYLCASTLGAGGPTVTQYFGPGTRLTVL.

Points on this clonotype: The junction shows a germline mismatch at one end, possibly a read error. The chain combines TRBV4-2 with TRBJ2-5, with D perhaps matching TRBD2 (6 bases). The CDR3 has 16 residues. Germline V lookup: CDR1 LGHNA, CDR2 YNFKEQ. The CDR3 loop reads CASCQVAGGSQETQYF. As DNA, the CDR3 is TGTGCCAGCTGCCAAGTGGCAGGAGGGTCCCAAGAGACCCAGTACTTC.

This clonotype was seen a handful of times. The chain joins TRBV30 to TRBJ1-1; no definite D call. The CDR3 runs 12 residues. Germline V lookup: CDR1 GTSNPN, CDR2 SVGIG (reference sequence). Between the trimmed V and J ends, which lost 0 bases and 6 bases, there was a span of 8 bases. The DNA of the CDR3 is TGTGCCTGGAGTGTACGTGGGTCTGAAGCTTTCTTT. It encodes CAWSVRGSEAFF.

The chain recombines TRBV19 with TRBJ2-3; a weak D match, TRBD2 (6 bases). V was shortened by 2 bases and J by 3 bases, with 6 bases between the two germline ends. The CDR3 consists of 13 residues. CDR1 is LNHDA and CDR2 is SQIVND in the germline V gene (reference sequence). The CDR3 here is CASSISGTDTQYF. The CDR3, as DNA: TGTGCCAGTAGTATAAGCGGGACAGATACGCAGTATTTT.

V usage is TRBV4-3 and J usage is TRBJ2-3; D is perhaps TRBD1 (6 bases). With 0 bases removed from V and 3 bases from J, the gap between germline ends came to 28 bases. The CDR3 contains 21 residues. CDR1 is LGHNA and CDR2 is YSLEER in the germline V gene. In DNA, the CDR3 is TGCGCCAGCAGCCAAGATTGGCTCGGCCGGTGGGACAAGGGGCTTACAGATACGCAGTATTTT. Amino acids: CASSQDWLGRWDKGLTDTQYF.